The next 8 T cell receptor beta chains were all read from a single sample in a study of response to subunit inactivated influenza vaccine. TCRdb reprocessed the RT-PCR reads with MiXCR, giving one entry per CDR3 protein. Of a few hundred thousand distinct CDR3 sequences in the sample, about a fifth were seen once. Sequences were derived from PBMCs from blood, sampled less than 22 months after vaccination. All receptors come from a man between 50 and 69 years old who received an inactivated influenza vaccine.

This clonotype was counted many times. The V and J genes are TRBV10-3 and TRBJ1-2, with 9 bases fitting TRBD1. After removal of 0 bases from V and 4 bases from J, the junction contained 6 bases not matched to a gene. The CDR3 extends over 16 amino acids. Germline loops: CDR1 ENHRY, CDR2 SYGVKD. The CDR3 loop reads CAISESHDRGVYGYTF. The DNA of the CDR3 is TGTGCCATCAGTGAGTCCCATGACAGGGGGGTCTATGGCTACACCTTC.

The chain couples TRBV7-9 to TRBJ1-6, with D hard to call. Germline V gene sequence: CDR1 SEHNR, CDR2 FQNEAQ (reference sequence). The CDR3 length is 14 residues. The V gene lost 5 bases and the J gene lost 8 bases, with 13 bases spanning the gap. CDR3 sequence (DNA): TGTGCCAGCAGCCGGGAGGCCGATTATTCACCCCTCCACTTT. Protein product: CASSREADYSPLHF.

This clonotype was found a few times. J is TRBJ2-6 and V is TRBV6-2 or TRBV6-3, with D possibly TRBD2 on 6 matching bases. V was cut by 2 bases and J by 0 bases, with 11 bases left in between. The CDR3 contains 17 residues. Germline loops: CDR1 MNHEY, CDR2 SVGEGT. CDR3 bases: TGTGCCAGCAGTTACGGCGGAGGGAGCTCTGGGGCCAACGTCCTGACTTTC. Residues: CASSYGGGSSGANVLTF.

The V and J genes are TRBV28 and TRBJ1-5; 7 nucleotides match TRBD1. The J segment lost 0 bases and the V segment lost 2 bases, leaving 1 base of the junction unmatched. The CDR3 covers 15 residues. Germline CDR1 MDHEN, CDR2 SYDVKM. In nucleotides, the CDR3 is TGTGCCAGCAGTTTAGGACAGGTTAGCAATCAGCCCCAGCATTTT. Translation gives CASSLGQVSNQPQHF.

The rearrangement links TRBV2 to TRBJ1-3; D is perhaps TRBD1 (5 bases). Looked up from germline, CDR1 is SNHLY and CDR2 is FYNNEI. The germline V and J ends were trimmed by 7 bases and 0 bases, with 19 bases remaining between them. CDR3 length: 17 residues. This CDR3 reads CASTRLRQGSSGNTIYF. Written as DNA, the CDR3 is TGTGCCAGCACCCGACTACGGCAGGGAAGCTCTGGAAACACCATATATTTT.

This clonotype appeared a few times. This chain joins TRBV7-9 and TRBJ2-1, with 12 bases fitting TRBD2. The V segment lost 1 base and the J segment 8 bases; nucleotides outside the gene matches: 3. The germline V gene has CDR1 SEHNR and CDR2 FQNEAQ (reference sequence). The CDR3 is made up of 15 amino acids. DNA of the CDR3: TGTGCCAGCAGCTTAGGACTAGCGGGAGTCCATGAGCAGTTCTTC. It specifies CASSLGLAGVHEQFF. Combining the CDR3 with reference TRBV7-9 and TRBJ2-1 gives the whole variable domain DTGVSQNPRHKITKRGQNVTFRCDPISEHNRLYWYRQTLGQGPEFLTYFQNEAQLEKSRLLSDRFSAERPKGSFSTLEIQRTEQGDSAMYLCASSLGLAGVHEQFFGPGTRLTVL.

This clonotype was seen more than once but under ten times. This chain joins TRBV28 and TRBJ1-1, with 10 bases aligning to TRBD1. The germline CDR1 and CDR2 sequences are MDHEN and SYDVKM. The CDR3 is made up of 13 amino acids. V lost 4 bases, J lost 6 bases, and 2 bases stayed unmatched. CDR3 DNA: TGTGCCAGCAGTTGGGACAGGGGCTCTGAAGCTTTCTTT. Its translation: CASSWDRGSEAFF.

This clonotype was counted many times. J is TRBJ1-1 and V is TRBV5-1; TRBD1 aligns across 10 bases. Trimming took 4 bases from V and 1 from J; bases not matched to a gene: 7. Per the germline V gene, CDR1 is SGHRS and CDR2 is YFSETQ. The CDR3 has 16 residues. CDR3 loop: CASSRGTGAQNTEAFF. CDR3 in DNA: TGCGCCAGCAGCCGAGGGACAGGGGCCCAGAACACTGAAGCTTTCTTT.